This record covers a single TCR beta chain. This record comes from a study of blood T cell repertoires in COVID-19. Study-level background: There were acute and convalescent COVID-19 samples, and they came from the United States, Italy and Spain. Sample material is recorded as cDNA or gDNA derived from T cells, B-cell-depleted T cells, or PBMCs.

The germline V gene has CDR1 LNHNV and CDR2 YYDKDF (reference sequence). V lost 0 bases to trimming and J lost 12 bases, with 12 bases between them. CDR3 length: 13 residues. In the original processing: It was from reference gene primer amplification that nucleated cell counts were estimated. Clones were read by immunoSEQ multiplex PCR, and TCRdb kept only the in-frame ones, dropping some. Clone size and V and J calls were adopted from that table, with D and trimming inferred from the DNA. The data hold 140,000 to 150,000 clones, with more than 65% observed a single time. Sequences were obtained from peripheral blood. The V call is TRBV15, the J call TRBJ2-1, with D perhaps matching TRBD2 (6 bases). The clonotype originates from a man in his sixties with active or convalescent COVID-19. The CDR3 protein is CATSRDRGVGQFF. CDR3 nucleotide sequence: TGTGCCACCAGCAGAGATCGCGGGGTAGGGCAGTTCTTC.